The 15 T cell receptor beta chains below all came from one sample that was sequenced in a study of cytomegalovirus exposure and HLA in healthy donors. Primers: 60 Vbeta forward and 13 Jbeta reverse. The table came from immunoSEQ multiplex PCR; TCRdb's copy has only in-frame clones and leaves some out. The repertoire has 150,000 to 200,000 clones, roughly 70% of them found once; the top ten carry approximately 3%. The sequenced sample was PBMCs. The receptor set was obtained from a male donor in good health and CMV-seronegative.

The chain uses TRBV28 and TRBJ1-1; the D is unclear. The V gene lost 6 bases and the J gene lost 5 bases, with 19 bases spanning the gap. The germline V gene has CDR1 MDHEN and CDR2 SYDVKM. This CDR3 comprises 15 residues. CDR3 sequence (DNA): TGTGCCAGCAGAGTCAATCTGCAATCGGGGACTGAAGCTTTCTTT. Translation: CASRVNLQSGTEAFF.

The rearrangement links TRBV18 to TRBJ1-2, with no clear D. Trimming removed 3 bases from V and 3 bases from J, with 11 bases in between. The CDR3 is 14 residues long. The germline V gene encodes CDR1 KGHSH and CDR2 LQKENI. The DNA of the CDR3 is TGTGCCAGCTCACCCTCAAGTCAGGACTATGGCTACACCTTC. It specifies CASSPSSQDYGYTF.

The rearrangement links TRBV6-7 to TRBJ2-2; the D gene is possibly TRBD1 (5 bases). TRBV6-7 is filed as an ORF, its function uncertain. Trimming removed 0 bases at V and 0 bases at J, with 11 bases between. The CDR3 is made up of 17 amino acids. In DNA form, the CDR3 reads TGTGCCAGCAGTTACTCGCAGGGTGGCCCGAACACCGGGGAGCTGTTTTTT. Amino acids: CASSYSQGGPNTGELFF.

This rearrangement joins TRBV25-1 to TRBJ2-3; a possible D gene is TRBD1 (6 bases). CDR1 is MGHDK and CDR2 is SYGVNS in the germline V gene. The CDR3 runs to 13 residues. V was cut by 6 bases and J by 2 bases, with 9 bases left in between. The CDR3 loop is CASSGQNTDTQYF. CDR3 coding DNA: TGTGCCAGCAGCGGACAGAACACAGATACGCAGTATTTT. Based on the CDR3 plus reference TRBV25-1 and TRBJ2-3, the full variable domain is EADIYQTPRYLVIGTGKKITLECSQTMGHDKMYWYQQDPGMELHLIHYSYGVNSTEKGDLSSESTVSRIRTEHFPLTLESARPSHTSQYLCASSGQNTDTQYFGPGTRLTVL.

In DNA, the CDR3 is TGTGCCAGCAGCTTGTCTCCGGGGAGCTCCTATAATTCACCCCTCCACTTT. Protein sequence: CASSLSPGSSYNSPLHF. The V and J genes are TRBV5-5 and TRBJ1-6; D call uncertain. Germline V lookup: CDR1 SGHKS, CDR2 YYEKEE (reference sequence). V lost 1 base, J lost 0 bases, and 11 bases lay in between. The CDR3 has 17 residues.

This chain connects TRBV7-3 to TRBJ2-2; D uncertain. Germline lookup yields CDR1 SGHTA and CDR2 FQGTGA. The CDR3 contains 14 residues. The germline V and J ends were trimmed by 1 base and 4 bases, with 7 bases remaining between them. The DNA of the CDR3 is TGTGCCAGCAGCTTAAGTAGTCCCACCGGGGAGCTGTTTTTT. Translated: CASSLSSPTGELFF.

The chain has TRBV28 and TRBJ2-3, with TRBD2 identical over 12 bases. The length of the CDR3 is 15 residues. The V segment lost 5 bases and the J segment 7 bases; nucleotides outside the gene matches: 7. Germline lookup yields CDR1 MDHEN and CDR2 SYDVKM. This CDR3 reads CASSPTSGGHHTQYF. The CDR3 region has the DNA TGTGCCAGCAGTCCTACTAGCGGGGGGCACCATACGCAGTATTTT.

This chain joins TRBV28 and TRBJ1-2, with 7 bases that match TRBD1. Germline V CDR1 and CDR2: MDHEN, SYDVKM. J lost 2 bases, V lost 10 bases, and 13 bases had no gene match. The CDR3 has 15 amino acids. The CDR3 nucleotides are TGTGCCACCTCATATGGGACAGCTGGGAACTATGGCTACACCTTC. The encoded protein is CATSYGTAGNYGYTF.

The V call is TRBV28, the J call TRBJ2-7, with D unresolved. Trimming shortened V by 8 bases and J by 2 bases, and 13 bases separated the two germline ends. The V gene's germline CDR1 is MDHEN and CDR2 SYDVKM. This CDR3 has 13 residues. The CDR3 DNA is TGTGCCAGCGCAGTTTGGGCAACCTACGAGCAGTACTTC. Translating gives CASAVWATYEQYF.

The V call is TRBV2, the J call TRBJ2-1, with TRBD2 identical over 7 bases. V was pared by 8 bases and J by 0 bases, with 10 bases of the junction left unmatched. The CDR3 runs to 16 residues. Germline V gene data show CDR1 as SNHLY and CDR2 as FYNNEI. DNA for the CDR3: TGTGCCAGCTCTCCCCGGGGAGGGAGCTCCTACAATGAGCAGTTCTTC. It specifies CASSPRGGSSYNEQFF.

This chain joins TRBV6-1 and TRBJ2-5; 10 nucleotides align to TRBD2. The CDR3 is 15 amino acids. Germline values: CDR1 MNHNS, CDR2 SASEGT. J gave up 5 bases and V 11 bases, and 14 bases lay outside the gene matches. Here the CDR3 DNA reads TGTGCCCCTCGGGAACTAGCGGGATACGGGGAGACCCAGTACTTC. Translating it yields CAPRELAGYGETQYF.

The J gene is TRBJ2-3, the V gene TRBV18; D possibly corresponds to TRBD2 (6 bases). The CDR3 spans 13 residues. Germline-derived CDR1 and CDR2 are KGHSH and LQKENI. With 3 bases removed from V and 3 bases from J, the gap between germline ends came to 7 bases. The CDR3 here is CASSPGGTDTQYF. DNA for the CDR3: TGTGCCAGCTCACCTGGGGGGACAGATACGCAGTATTTT.

This clone was recorded only once. This chain links TRBV7-9 with TRBJ1-6; maybe TRBD1 (6 bases). The CDR3 consists of 14 residues. Per germline, CDR1 SEHNR and CDR2 FQNEAQ (reference sequence). The V gene lost 4 bases and the J gene lost 7 bases, with 11 bases spanning the gap. CDR3 nucleotides: TGTGCCAGCAGCTCCGGGACAAGCAATTCACCCCTCCACTTT. It codes for CASSSGTSNSPLHF.

The rearrangement links TRBV7-6 to TRBJ2-5; 7 nucleotides agree with TRBD1. V gave up 3 bases and J gave up 2 bases; unmatched junction bases: 6. The germline gives CDR1 SGHVS, CDR2 FNYEAQ. The CDR3 covers 15 residues. CDR3 nucleotide sequence: TGTGCCAGCAGCTTCACCCCCAGGGGGCAAGAGACCCAGTACTTC. This encodes CASSFTPRGQETQYF.

This chain uses TRBV11-1 with TRBJ1-2; the match to TRBD1 covers 8 bases. V was clipped by 1 base and J by 6 bases; unmatched bases: 7. Germline lookup yields CDR1 SGHAT and CDR2 FQDESV (reference sequence). The CDR3 consists of 15 residues. CDR3 in amino acids: CASSLEGTGSHGYTF. The CDR3 region has the DNA TGTGCCAGCAGCTTAGAAGGGACAGGATCGCATGGCTACACCTTC. Full variable domain (outside the CDR3, taken from reference TRBV11-1 and TRBJ1-2): EAEVAQSPRYKITEKSQAVAFWCDPISGHATLYWYRQILGQGPELLVQFQDESVVDDSQLPKDRFSAERLKGVDSTLKIQPAELGDSAMYLCASSLEGTGSHGYTFGSGTRLTVV.